Presented here are 19 T cell receptor beta chains from one specimen sequenced in a study of cytomegalovirus exposure and HLA in healthy donors. PCR was performed using 60 Vbeta and 13 Jbeta primers. Produced via immunoSEQ multiplex PCR; TCRdb's table is partial and in-frame only. The data show approximately 100,000 clones, with 65% to 80% seen just once and about 3.4% held by the top ten. Specimen: PBMCs. These receptors were taken from a woman aged 40 to 50 in good health and CMV-seronegative.

The V and J genes are TRBV20-1 and TRBJ2-5; D gene unclear. The germline V gene encodes CDR1 DFQATT and CDR2 SNEGSKA (reference sequence). The CDR3 has 11 residues. V was pared by 6 bases and J by 5 bases, with 10 bases between. The CDR3 here is CSAEVGETQYF. The DNA of the CDR3 is TGCAGTGCCGAGGTCGGGGAGACCCAGTACTTC.

J is TRBJ1-3 and V is TRBV7-2, with 8 bases lining up with TRBD1. The germline V gene has CDR1 SGHTA and CDR2 FQGNSA. Trimming at V came to 6 bases and at J to 2 bases, leaving 0 bases not matched to a gene. The length of the CDR3 is 13 residues. CDR3 sequence: CASRDRAGNTIYF. CDR3 in DNA: TGTGCCAGCAGGGACAGGGCTGGAAACACCATATATTTT.

This chain joins TRBV18 and TRBJ2-5; a weak D match, TRBD1 (5 bases). The J call may be in error: the DNA end matches TRBJ2-7 better. The CDR3 has 15 amino acids. Germline V gives CDR1 KGHSH, CDR2 LQKENI. The CDR3 region is CASSQDTGLSYEQYF. CDR3 coding DNA: TGTGCCAGCTCGCAAGACACAGGCCTCTCCTACGAGCAGTACTTC.

The sample holds a few counts of this clone. The V gene is TRBV13, the J gene TRBJ2-5; 13 nucleotides line up with TRBD2. The germline CDR1 and CDR2 sequences are PRHDT and FYEKMQ (reference sequence). CDR3 size: 18 residues. V shed 5 bases, J shed 1 base, and the junction held 10 bases outside the gene matches. The CDR3: CASSQRLAGGGVQETQYF. The DNA of the CDR3 is TGTGCCAGCAGCCAAAGACTAGCGGGAGGAGGGGTCCAAGAGACCCAGTACTTC.

A few counts support this clone. In DNA, the CDR3 is TGTGCCAGCAGCTTAGCTTGGGGACTAGCGGGAGCAGGGACAGATACGCAGTATTTT. Its protein is CASSLAWGLAGAGTDTQYF. This chain connects TRBV7-2 to TRBJ2-3; 14 nucleotides line up with TRBD2. Trimming removed 0 bases from V and 3 bases from J; junction bases left unmatched: 8. The CDR3 consists of 19 residues. The germline V gene encodes CDR1 SGHTA and CDR2 FQGNSA.

This sequence joins TRBV27 and TRBJ1-2, with D perhaps matching TRBD1 (6 bases). The CDR3 is 15 amino acids. V gave up 6 bases and J gave up 7 bases, with 21 bases separating them. CDR1 and CDR2 (germline): MNHEY, SMNVEV (reference sequence). CDR3 sequence reads: CASRSFRQDRVGYTF. The DNA for the CDR3 is TGTGCCAGCAGATCCTTTCGACAGGATCGAGTTGGCTACACCTTC.

V and J are TRBV7-2 and TRBJ1-1; TRBD1 agrees at 7 bases. The V gene end was trimmed by 5 bases and the J gene end by 0 bases; junction bases not matched to a gene: 3. The CDR3 covers 14 residues. The germline gives CDR1 SGHTA, CDR2 FQGNSA. The CDR3 protein is CASSATGVNTEAFF. The CDR3, as DNA: TGTGCCAGCAGCGCAACAGGGGTGAACACTGAAGCTTTCTTT.

The V and J genes are TRBV9 and TRBJ1-1, with D perhaps TRBD1 (6 bases). The CDR3 is 16 amino acids. Trimming stripped 4 bases from V and 2 bases from J, with 18 bases between. CDR1 and CDR2 (germline): SGDLS, YYNGEE. The CDR3 coding sequence is TGTGCCAGCAGCCGCTACTTGACAGGAGATAACACTGAAGCTTTCTTT. Protein product: CASSRYLTGDNTEAFF.

The CDR3 is CASSQRQGENEQFF. In nucleotides, the CDR3 is TGTGCCAGCAGCCAAAGACAGGGTGAAAATGAGCAGTTCTTC. The chain links TRBV7-8 to TRBJ2-1; the match to TRBD1 covers 7 bases. With V trimmed by 5 bases and J by 7 bases, 8 bases remained unmatched. The CDR3 extends over 14 amino acids. Per the germline V gene, CDR1 is SGHVS and CDR2 is FQNEAQ. The variable domain in full, with the rest retrieved from reference TRBV7-8 and TRBJ2-1, is GAGVSQSPRYKVAKRGQDVALRCDPISGHVSLFWYQQALGQGPEFLTYFQNEAQLDKSGLPSDRFFAERPEGSVSTLKIQRTQQEDSAVYLCASSQRQGENEQFFGPGTRLTVL.

V is TRBV19 and J is TRBJ2-2, with 11 bases matching TRBD2. Unmatched junction bases numbered 9, after V lost 6 bases and J lost 6 bases. The CDR3 has 16 amino acids. Germline loops: CDR1 LNHDA, CDR2 SQIVND (reference sequence). The CDR3 DNA reads as TGTGCCAGTAGCCCTTTTAGCGGGGGGGCGGCCGGGGAGCTGTTTTTT. Protein product: CASSPFSGGAAGELFF. Complete variable domain (other parts from reference TRBV19 and TRBJ2-2): DGGITQSPKYLFRKEGQNVTLSCEQNLNHDAMYWYRQDPGQGLRLIYYSQIVNDFQKGDIAEGYSVSREKKESFPLTVTSAQKNPTAFYLCASSPFSGGAAGELFFGEGSRLTVL.

J is TRBJ2-7 and V is TRBV28, with D maybe TRBD2 (5 bases). Trimming shortened V by 6 bases and J by 4 bases, and 7 bases separated the two germline ends. The germline V gene has CDR1 MDHEN and CDR2 SYDVKM. CDR3 length equals 11 residues. This CDR3 is CASSGDYEQYF. The CDR3 DNA reads TGTGCCAGCAGCGGGGATTACGAGCAGTACTTC.

The chain joins TRBV7-2 to TRBJ2-7; D possibly corresponds to TRBD1 (5 bases). Germline CDR1 is SGHTA and CDR2 is FQGNSA. V was clipped by 3 bases and J by 5 bases, with 14 bases between them. The CDR3 has 14 residues. The CDR3 nucleotides read TGTGCCAGCAGCTTGGACCCAGAAGGGGACGAGCAGTACTTC. Translating gives CASSLDPEGDEQYF.

The rearrangement links TRBV19 to TRBJ2-7; a possible D gene is TRBD2 (5 bases). There are 16 residues in the CDR3. Per germline, CDR1 LNHDA and CDR2 SQIVND (reference sequence). V lost 4 bases to trimming and J lost 5 bases, with 21 bases between them. This chain's CDR3 is CASSTPAGNRRDEQYF. In nucleotides, the CDR3 is TGTGCCAGTAGTACACCGGCCGGGAACCGACGGGACGAGCAGTACTTC.

This clone came up a few times. The chain carries TRBV11-2 and TRBJ1-5, with a possible D match to TRBD1 (5 bases). Germline loops: CDR1 SGHAT, CDR2 FQNNGV. Trimming left V 1 base short and J 6 bases short, with 16 bases between. The CDR3 has 16 residues. Written as DNA, the CDR3 is TGTGCCAGCAGCTTAGTGGGGGGAACAGGCGTTCAGCCCCAGCATTTT. Translating gives CASSLVGGTGVQPQHF.

In nucleotides, the CDR3 is TGTGCCAGTAGTACCCGGGACAGGGGTTCGGGAAACACCATATATTTT. Protein: CASSTRDRGSGNTIYF. The chain carries TRBV19 and TRBJ1-3; 10 positions agree with TRBD1. The CDR3 consists of 16 residues. Trimming took 4 bases from V and 4 from J; bases not matched to a gene: 7. Germline values: CDR1 LNHDA, CDR2 SQIVND (reference sequence).

This clone was observed a few times. The gene calls are TRBV7-8 and TRBJ2-7; 7 bases line up with TRBD2. The CDR3 runs 15 residues. V was pared by 1 base and J by 3 bases, with 6 bases of the junction left unmatched. The germline CDR1 and CDR2 sequences are SGHVS and FQNEAQ. CDR3 sequence reads: CASSLGNGGFYEQYF. In nucleotides, the CDR3 is TGTGCCAGCAGCTTAGGGAACGGGGGGTTCTACGAGCAGTACTTC.

This chain joins TRBV7-2 and TRBJ2-2, with D unclear. CDR1 and CDR2 (germline): SGHTA, FQGNSA. The CDR3 spans 14 residues. V was cut by 11 bases and J by 2 bases, with 15 bases left in between. CDR3: CASTYTRNTGELFF. CDR3 in DNA: TGTGCCTCTACGTATACCCGCAACACCGGGGAGCTGTTTTTT.

This chain connects TRBV7-2 to TRBJ2-1; tentative D call: TRBD2 (5 bases). V was clipped by 5 bases and J by 13 bases, with 18 bases between them. Germline V gene lookup returns CDR1 SGHTA and CDR2 FQGNSA. This CDR3 is 13 amino acids long. The CDR3 reads CASSAQEGDPQFF. CDR3 coding DNA: TGTGCCAGCAGCGCCCAAGAGGGCGATCCACAGTTCTTC.

V gene TRBV6-5 combines with J gene TRBJ1-2; TRBD1 matches 7 bases. CDR3 length: 15 residues. V lost 2 bases and J lost 4; bases outside the gene matches: 7. Germline V lookup: CDR1 MNHEY, CDR2 SVGAGI. CDR3 sequence reads: CASSYGVNRGYGYTF. CDR3 DNA: TGTGCCAGCAGTTACGGAGTGAACAGGGGCTATGGCTACACCTTC.